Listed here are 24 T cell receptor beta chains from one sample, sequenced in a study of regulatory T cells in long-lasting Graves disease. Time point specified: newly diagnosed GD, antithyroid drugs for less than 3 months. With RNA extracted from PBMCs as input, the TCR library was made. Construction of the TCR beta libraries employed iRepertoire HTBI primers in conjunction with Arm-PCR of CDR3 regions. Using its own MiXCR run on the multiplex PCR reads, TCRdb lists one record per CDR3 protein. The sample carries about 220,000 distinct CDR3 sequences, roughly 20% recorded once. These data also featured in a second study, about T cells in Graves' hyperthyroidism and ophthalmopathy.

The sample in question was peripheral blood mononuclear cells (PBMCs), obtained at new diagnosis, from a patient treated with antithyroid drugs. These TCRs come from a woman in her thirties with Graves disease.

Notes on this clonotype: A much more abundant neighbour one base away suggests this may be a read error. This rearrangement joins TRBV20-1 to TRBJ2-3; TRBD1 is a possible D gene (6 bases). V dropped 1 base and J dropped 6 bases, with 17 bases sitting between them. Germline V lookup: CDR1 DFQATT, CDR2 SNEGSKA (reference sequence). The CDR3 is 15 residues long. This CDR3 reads CSARVGAGERDTQYF. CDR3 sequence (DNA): TGCAGTGCTAGAGTCGGGGCAGGGGAGAGGGATACGCAGTATTTT.

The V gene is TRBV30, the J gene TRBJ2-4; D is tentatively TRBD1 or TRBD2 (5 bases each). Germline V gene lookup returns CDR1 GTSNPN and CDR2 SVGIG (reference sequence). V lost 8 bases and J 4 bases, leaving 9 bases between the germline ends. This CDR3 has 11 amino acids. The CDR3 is CAMGPKNIQYF. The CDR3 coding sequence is TGTGCCATGGGACCTAAAAACATTCAGTACTTC.

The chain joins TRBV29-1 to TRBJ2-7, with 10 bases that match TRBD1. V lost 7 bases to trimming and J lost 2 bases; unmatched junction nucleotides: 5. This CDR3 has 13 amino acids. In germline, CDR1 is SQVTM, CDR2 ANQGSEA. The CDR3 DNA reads TGCAGCGCCTCCGGGACAGGGGCCTACGAGCAGTACTTC. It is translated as CSASGTGAYEQYF.

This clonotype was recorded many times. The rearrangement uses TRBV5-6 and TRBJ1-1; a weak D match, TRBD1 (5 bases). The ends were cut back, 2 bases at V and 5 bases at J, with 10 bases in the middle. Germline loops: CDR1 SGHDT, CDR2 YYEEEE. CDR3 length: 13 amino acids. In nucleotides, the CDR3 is TGTGCCAGCAGCTTAAGGGGTAGGACTGAAGCTTTCTTT. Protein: CASSLRGRTEAFF.

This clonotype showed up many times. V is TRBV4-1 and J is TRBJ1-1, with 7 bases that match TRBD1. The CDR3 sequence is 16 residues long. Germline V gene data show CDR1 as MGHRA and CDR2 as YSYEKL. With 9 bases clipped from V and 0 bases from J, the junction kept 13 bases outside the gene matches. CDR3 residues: CASLGQAMSMNTEAFF. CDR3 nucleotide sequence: TGCGCCAGTCTTGGACAGGCGATGAGCATGAACACTGAAGCTTTCTTT.

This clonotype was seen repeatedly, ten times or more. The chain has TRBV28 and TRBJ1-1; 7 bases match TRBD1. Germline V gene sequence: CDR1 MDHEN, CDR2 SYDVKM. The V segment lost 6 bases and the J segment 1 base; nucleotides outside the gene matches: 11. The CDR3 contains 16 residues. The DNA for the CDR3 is TGTGCCAGCAGCCTCGACAGGGCCTTGGAGAACACTGAAGCTTTCTTT. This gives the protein CASSLDRALENTEAFF.

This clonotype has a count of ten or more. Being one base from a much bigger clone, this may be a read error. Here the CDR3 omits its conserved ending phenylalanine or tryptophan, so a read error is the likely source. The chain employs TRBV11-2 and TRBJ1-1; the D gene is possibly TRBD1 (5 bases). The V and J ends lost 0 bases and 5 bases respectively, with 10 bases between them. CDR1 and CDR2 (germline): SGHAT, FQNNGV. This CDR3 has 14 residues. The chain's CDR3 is CASSLEGRGTEAFL. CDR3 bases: TGTGCCAGCAGCTTAGAAGGTAGGGGTACTGAAGCTTTCCTT.

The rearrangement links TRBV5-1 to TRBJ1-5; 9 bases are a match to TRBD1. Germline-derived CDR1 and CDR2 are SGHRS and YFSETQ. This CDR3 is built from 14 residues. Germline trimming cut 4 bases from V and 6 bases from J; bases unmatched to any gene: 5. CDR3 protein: CASSTGTGSQPQHF. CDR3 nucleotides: TGCGCCAGCAGCACCGGGACAGGGAGTCAGCCCCAGCATTTT.

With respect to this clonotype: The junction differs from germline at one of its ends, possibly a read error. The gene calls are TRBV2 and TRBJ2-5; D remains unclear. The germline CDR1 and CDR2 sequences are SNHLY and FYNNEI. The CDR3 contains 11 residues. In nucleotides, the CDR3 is TGTGCCAGCAGCCCACAAGAGACCGAGTACTTC. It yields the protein CASSPQETEYF.

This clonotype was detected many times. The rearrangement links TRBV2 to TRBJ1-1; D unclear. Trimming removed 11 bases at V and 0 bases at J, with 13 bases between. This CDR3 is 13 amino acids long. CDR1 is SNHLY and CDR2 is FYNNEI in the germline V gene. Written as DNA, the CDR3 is TGTGCCGGAAGAAAGGGTCTGAACACTGAAGCTTTCTTT. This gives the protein CAGRKGLNTEAFF.

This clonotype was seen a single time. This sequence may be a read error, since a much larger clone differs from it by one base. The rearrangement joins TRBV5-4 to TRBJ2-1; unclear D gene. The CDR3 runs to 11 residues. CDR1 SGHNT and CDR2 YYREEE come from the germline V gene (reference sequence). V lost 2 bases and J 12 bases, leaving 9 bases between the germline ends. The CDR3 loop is CASSFAGRQFF. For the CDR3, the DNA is TGTGCCAGCAGCTTTGCCGGACGGCAGTTCTTC.

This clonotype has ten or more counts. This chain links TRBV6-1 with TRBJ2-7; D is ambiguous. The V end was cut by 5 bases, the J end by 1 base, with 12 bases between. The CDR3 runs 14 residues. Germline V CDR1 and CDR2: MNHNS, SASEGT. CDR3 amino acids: CASSINLWSYEQYF. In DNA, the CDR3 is TGTGCCAGCAGTATTAACTTGTGGTCCTACGAGCAGTACTTC.

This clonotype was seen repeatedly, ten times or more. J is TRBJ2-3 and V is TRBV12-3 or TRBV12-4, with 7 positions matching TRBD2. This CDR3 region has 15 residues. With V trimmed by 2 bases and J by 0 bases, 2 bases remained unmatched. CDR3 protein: CASSLLGGSTDTQYF. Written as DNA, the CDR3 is TGTGCCAGCAGTTTACTCGGGGGGAGCACAGATACGCAGTATTTT.

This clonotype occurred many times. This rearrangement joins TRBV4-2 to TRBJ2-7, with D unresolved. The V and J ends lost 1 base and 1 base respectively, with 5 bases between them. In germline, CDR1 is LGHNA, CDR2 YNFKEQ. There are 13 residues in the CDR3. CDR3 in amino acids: CASSQGPSYEQYF. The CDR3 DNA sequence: TGTGCCAGCAGCCAAGGTCCATCCTACGAGCAGTACTTC.

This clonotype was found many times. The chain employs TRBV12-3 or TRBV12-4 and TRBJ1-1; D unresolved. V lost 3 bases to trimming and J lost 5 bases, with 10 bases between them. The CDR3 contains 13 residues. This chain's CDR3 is CASSFREGTEAFF. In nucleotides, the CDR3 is TGTGCCAGCAGTTTCAGAGAAGGGACTGAAGCTTTCTTT.

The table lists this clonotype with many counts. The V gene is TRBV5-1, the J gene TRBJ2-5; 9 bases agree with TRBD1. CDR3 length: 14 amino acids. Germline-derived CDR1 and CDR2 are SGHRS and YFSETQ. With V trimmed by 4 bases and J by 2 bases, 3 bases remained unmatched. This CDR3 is CASSKDRGQETQYF. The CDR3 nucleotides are TGCGCCAGCAGCAAAGACAGGGGGCAAGAGACCCAGTACTTC.

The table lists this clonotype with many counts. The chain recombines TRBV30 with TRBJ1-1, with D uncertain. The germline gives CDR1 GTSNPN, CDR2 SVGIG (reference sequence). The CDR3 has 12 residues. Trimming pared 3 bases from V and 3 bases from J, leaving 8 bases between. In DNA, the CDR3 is TGTGCCTGGAGGGACGGGTACACTGAAGCTTTCTTT. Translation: CAWRDGYTEAFF.

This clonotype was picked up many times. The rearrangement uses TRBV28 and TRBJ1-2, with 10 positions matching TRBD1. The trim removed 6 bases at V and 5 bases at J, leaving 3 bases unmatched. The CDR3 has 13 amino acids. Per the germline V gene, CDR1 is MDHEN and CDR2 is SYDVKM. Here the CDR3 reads CASSRTGGYGYTF. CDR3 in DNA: TGTGCCAGCAGCCGGACAGGGGGTTATGGCTACACCTTC.

This CDR3 reads CASSAQAVDTQYF. For the CDR3, the DNA is TGTGCCAGCAGCGCCCAAGCAGTAGATACGCAGTATTTT. The chain couples TRBV11-2 to TRBJ2-3; D not certain. Trimming shortened V by 5 bases and J by 5 bases, and 11 bases separated the two germline ends. The V gene's germline CDR1 is SGHAT and CDR2 FQNNGV. The CDR3 is 13 residues long.

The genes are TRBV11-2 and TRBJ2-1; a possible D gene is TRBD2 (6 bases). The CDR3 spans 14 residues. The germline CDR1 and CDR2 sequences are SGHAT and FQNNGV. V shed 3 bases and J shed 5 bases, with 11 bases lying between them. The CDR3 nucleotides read TGTGCCAGCAGCTTTGGTAGCGGTGACAATGAGCAGTTCTTC. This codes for CASSFGSGDNEQFF. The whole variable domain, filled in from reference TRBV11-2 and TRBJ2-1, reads EAGVAQSPRYKIIEKRQSVAFWCNPISGHATLYWYQQILGQGPKLLIQFQNNGVVDDSQLPKDRFSAERLKGVDSTLKIQPAKLEDSAVYLCASSFGSGDNEQFFGPGTRLTVL.

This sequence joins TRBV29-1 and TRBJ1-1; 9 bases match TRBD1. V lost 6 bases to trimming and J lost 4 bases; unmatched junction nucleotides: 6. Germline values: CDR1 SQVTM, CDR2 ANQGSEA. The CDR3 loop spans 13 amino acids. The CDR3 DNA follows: TGCAGCGTGACAGGGGGACAGAGCACTGAAGCTTTCTTT. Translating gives CSVTGGQSTEAFF.

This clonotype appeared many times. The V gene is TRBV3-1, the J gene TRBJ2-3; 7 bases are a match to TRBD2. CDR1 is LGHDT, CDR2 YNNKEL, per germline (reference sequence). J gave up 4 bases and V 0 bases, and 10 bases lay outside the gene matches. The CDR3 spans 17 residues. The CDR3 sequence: CASSQEWREMTADTQYF. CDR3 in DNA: TGTGCCAGCAGCCAAGAATGGCGGGAGATGACCGCAGATACGCAGTATTTT.

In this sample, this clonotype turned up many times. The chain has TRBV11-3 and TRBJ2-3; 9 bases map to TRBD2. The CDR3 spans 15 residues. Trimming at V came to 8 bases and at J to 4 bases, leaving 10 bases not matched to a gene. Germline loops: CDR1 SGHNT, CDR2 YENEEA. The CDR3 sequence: CASATRGGAADTQYF. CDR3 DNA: TGTGCCAGCGCAACACGCGGGGGGGCCGCAGATACGCAGTATTTT.

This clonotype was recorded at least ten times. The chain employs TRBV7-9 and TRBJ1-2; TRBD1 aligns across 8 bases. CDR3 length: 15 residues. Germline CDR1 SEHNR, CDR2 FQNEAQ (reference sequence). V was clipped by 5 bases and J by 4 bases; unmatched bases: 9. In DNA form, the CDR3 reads TGTGCCAGCAGCGCAGGCTCCACAGGGGGCTATGGCTACACCTTC. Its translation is CASSAGSTGGYGYTF.